These 27 T cell receptor beta chains came from one sample sequenced in a study of early T cells in non-severe SARS-CoV-2 infection. TCRdb used MiXCR to reprocess the 5' RACE reads, holding one entry per CDR3 protein. The sample records about 67,000 distinct CDR3 sequences, 11% being singletons. The sequenced material came from whole blood. The receptors originated from an adult who was a healthcare worker with PCR-confirmed SARS-CoV-2 infection or an uninfected control (not recorded which).

This clonotype was detected many times. The rearrangement joins TRBV13 to TRBJ2-3; D possibly matches TRBD1 or TRBD2 (5 bases each). The V and J ends lost 3 bases and 1 base respectively, with 8 bases between them. The CDR3 sequence is 14 residues long. In germline, CDR1 is PRHDT, CDR2 FYEKMQ (reference sequence). As DNA, the CDR3 is TGTGCCAGCAGCTTTCTGGGGGGCACAGATACGCAGTATTTT. Translated, it gives CASSFLGGTDTQYF. The entire variable domain, with the rest obtained from reference TRBV13 and TRBJ2-3, is as follows: AAGVIQSPRHLIKEKRETATLKCYPIPRHDTVYWYQQGPGQDPQFLISFYEKMQSDKGSIPDRFSAQQFSDYHSELNMSSLELGDSALYFCASSFLGGTDTQYFGPGTRLTVL.

This clonotype was observed at least ten times. The chain is built from TRBV20-1 and TRBJ2-2; 7 nucleotides agree with TRBD2. Losses at the gene ends were 0 bases for V and 5 bases for J; bases not matched to a gene: 6. CDR1 and CDR2 (germline): DFQATT, SNEGSKA (reference sequence). The CDR3 spans 15 residues. The CDR3 DNA follows: TGCAGTGCTAGAGATCCGAGGGAGGGTACCGGGGAGCTGTTTTTT. This sequence encodes CSARDPREGTGELFF.

This clonotype was seen repeatedly, ten times or more. V usage is TRBV11-3 and J usage is TRBJ2-7; D is undetermined. CDR1 is SGHNT and CDR2 is YENEEA in the germline V gene. This CDR3 has 13 residues. Trimming stripped 3 bases from V and 0 bases from J, with 6 bases between. CDR3 in amino acids: CASSFSDSYEQYF. DNA of the CDR3: TGTGCCAGCAGCTTCTCCGACTCCTACGAGCAGTACTTC.

The V and J genes are TRBV4-1 and TRBJ2-1; TRBD1 matches 9 bases. The CDR3 length is 11 residues. J lost 14 bases, V lost 5 bases, and 4 bases had no gene match. Germline loops: CDR1 MGHRA, CDR2 YSYEKL. This CDR3 reads CASSDGTGKFF. The CDR3 DNA follows: TGCGCCAGCAGCGATGGGACAGGGAAGTTCTTC.

The chain carries TRBV6-5 and TRBJ1-2, with TRBD1 matching over 7 bases. The CDR3 spans 13 residues. Germline assignment: CDR1 MNHEY and CDR2 SVGAGI. J lost 4 bases, V lost 4 bases, and 3 bases had no gene match. The CDR3 spells CASSSGQAYGYTF. DNA of the CDR3: TGTGCCAGCAGTTCCGGACAGGCCTATGGCTACACCTTC.

A few counts support this clonotype. This chain links TRBV12-5 with TRBJ2-1; D unresolved. Germline lookup yields CDR1 LGHNT and CDR2 FRNRAP. This CDR3 has 12 residues. V lost 9 bases to trimming and J lost 7 bases, with 13 bases between them. In nucleotides, the CDR3 is TGTGCTAGCGCCTTGGGTGGGAATGAGCAGTTCTTC. It yields the protein CASALGGNEQFF.

This clonotype was seen ten or more times. The CDR3 bases are TGTGCCAGCAGCCAAGGGCTTAGGGATACGCAGTATTTT. Encoded protein: CASSQGLRDTQYF. This chain uses TRBV3-1 with TRBJ2-3, with unresolved D. There are 13 residues in the CDR3. Trimming stripped 1 base from V and 6 bases from J, with 8 bases between. The germline V gene encodes CDR1 LGHDT and CDR2 YNNKEL (reference sequence).

This clonotype was seen repeatedly, ten times or more. The chain combines TRBV29-1 with TRBJ1-3, with a tentative D call TRBD1 (5 bases). V dropped 5 bases and J dropped 0 bases, with 11 bases sitting between them. This CDR3 has 14 amino acids. Germline loops: CDR1 SQVTM, CDR2 ANQGSEA. The DNA of the CDR3 is TGCAGCGTTCTGCCAGGGCTCTCTGGAAACACCATATATTTT. Amino acids: CSVLPGLSGNTIYF. Full variable domain (remainder filled in from reference TRBV29-1 and TRBJ1-3): SAVISQKPSRDICQRGTSLTIQCQVDSQVTMMFWYRQQPGQSLTLIATANQGSEATYESGFVIDKFPISRPNLTFSTLTVSNMSPEDSSIYLCSVLPGLSGNTIYFGEGSWLTVV.

This clonotype was seen ten or more times. This chain uses TRBV10-1 with TRBJ2-1, with 7 nucleotides matching TRBD2. This CDR3 is built from 13 residues. From germline, CDR1 is WNHNN and CDR2 SYGVQD (reference sequence). After removal of 5 bases from V and 4 bases from J, the junction contained 2 bases not matched to a gene. The CDR3 protein is CASSTGRYNEQFF. Here the CDR3 DNA reads TGCGCCAGCAGTACCGGGAGGTACAATGAGCAGTTCTTC.

This clonotype was recorded at least ten times. The V gene is TRBV7-8, the J gene TRBJ1-1, with 7 nucleotides matching TRBD1. With 3 bases clipped from V and 0 bases from J, the junction kept 10 bases outside the gene matches. The germline gives CDR1 SGHVS, CDR2 FQNEAQ. The CDR3 covers 17 residues. CDR3 nucleotide sequence: TGTGCCAGCAGCTTTCGACAGGGACAGCCAATGAACACTGAAGCTTTCTTT. It encodes CASSFRQGQPMNTEAFF.

This clonotype has at least ten counts. CDR3 in amino acids: CASSLAGGTGRDIQYF. In DNA form, the CDR3 reads TGTGCCAGCAGCTTAGCGGGAGGGACAGGGAGGGACATTCAGTACTTC. The chain couples TRBV7-6 to TRBJ2-4, with 9 bases aligning to TRBD1. V trimming: 0 bases; J trimming: 8 bases; junction bases outside the gene matches: 8. Looked up from germline, CDR1 is SGHVS and CDR2 is FNYEAQ. The CDR3 has 16 residues.

In its sample, this clonotype was seen a few times. The J gene is TRBJ2-4, the V gene TRBV6-5, with 7 bases that match TRBD1. V was pared by 8 bases and J by 1 base, with 8 bases of the junction left unmatched. The CDR3 extends over 15 amino acids. Germline lookup yields CDR1 MNHEY and CDR2 SVGAGI. CDR3 in DNA: TGTGCCAGCTTAGCGACAGGGATCGCCAAAAACATTCAGTACTTC. As protein: CASLATGIAKNIQYF.

Concerning this clonotype: It is likely a read error, because the conserved phenylalanine at the end of the CDR3 is missing. The chain's CDR3 is CASSIPRNYGYTL. DNA for the CDR3: TGTGCCAGTAGTATCCCCAGAAACTATGGCTACACCCTC. The V and J genes are TRBV19 and TRBJ1-2; D call uncertain. Trimming cost V 3 bases and J 2 bases, with 7 bases left between them. This CDR3 has 13 amino acids. In germline, CDR1 is LNHDA, CDR2 SQIVND (reference sequence).

In its sample, this clonotype was seen many times. The V and J genes are TRBV12-3 or TRBV12-4 and TRBJ1-6, with 7 nucleotides matching TRBD1. J gave up 9 bases and V 1 base, and 6 bases lay outside the gene matches. CDR3 length: 15 residues. CDR3 residues: CASSLEGALSSPLHF. For the CDR3, the DNA is TGTGCCAGCAGTTTAGAGGGGGCGCTTAGTTCACCCCTCCACTTT.

The gene calls are TRBV9 and TRBJ2-5; D remains ambiguous. The CDR3 is 12 residues long. Germline loops: CDR1 SGDLS, CDR2 YYNGEE. Trimming took off 10 bases at V and 4 bases at J, with 14 bases between the two ends. The CDR3, as DNA: TGTGCCCCTGGGATCTCCGGAGAGACCCAGTACTTC. This gives the protein CAPGISGETQYF.

This chain links TRBV11-3 with TRBJ2-5; possibly TRBD2 for D (5 bases). The CDR3 runs 13 residues. The ends were cut back, 8 bases at V and 0 bases at J, with 10 bases in the middle. The germline V gene has CDR1 SGHNT and CDR2 YENEEA. CDR3 nucleotides: TGTGCCAGCGGCGGGCGGAACCAAGAGACCCAGTACTTC. It encodes CASGGRNQETQYF.

This clonotype showed up just a few times. An end of the junction does not agree with germline; a read error may underlie this. The chain is built from TRBV9 and TRBJ1-6; 7 bases line up with TRBD1. The CDR3 totals 14 residues. Germline V CDR1 and CDR2: SGDLS, YYNGEE. CDR3: CASSPGGDNSPLHF. The CDR3 DNA follows: TGTGCCAGCAGTCCAGGGGGGGATAACTCACCCCTCCACTTT.

This clonotype was counted at least ten times. The gene calls are TRBV3-1 and TRBJ2-3; 7 bases agree with TRBD2. The junction had 5 bases not matched to a gene; V was cut back by 1 base and J by 4 bases. Per germline, CDR1 LGHDT and CDR2 YNNKEL (reference sequence). This CDR3 has 15 residues. The CDR3 bases are TGTGCCAGCAGCCAAGTGGGACTACTTCCAGATACGCAGTATTTT. Residues: CASSQVGLLPDTQYF.

V and J are TRBV27 and TRBJ2-5; TRBD2 matches 12 bases. Germline trimming cut 0 bases from V and 3 bases from J; bases unmatched to any gene: 2. In germline, CDR1 is MNHEY, CDR2 SMNVEV (reference sequence). The CDR3 has 16 residues. This CDR3 reads CASSLSPSGGEETQYF. The DNA for the CDR3 is TGTGCCAGCAGTTTATCTCCTAGCGGGGGGGAAGAGACCCAGTACTTC.

The chain combines TRBV10-3 with TRBJ1-1; tentatively, D is TRBD1 (5 bases). V was shortened by 2 bases and J by 6 bases, with 13 bases between the two germline ends. Germline CDR1 and CDR2: ENHRY and SYGVKD. This CDR3 region has 14 residues. The DNA of the CDR3 is TGTGCCATCAGTGAGACGGGCCCCAGGGCTGAAGCTTTCTTT. Its translation: CAISETGPRAEAFF.

The gene calls are TRBV11-1 and TRBJ2-1; D may be TRBD1 (5 bases). In germline, CDR1 is SGHAT, CDR2 FQDESV (reference sequence). The CDR3 extends over 17 amino acids. Between the trimmed V and J ends, which lost 1 base and 0 bases, there was a span of 13 bases. The CDR3 nucleotides read TGTGCCAGCAGCTTAGTCCCTCTGGGGCTCTCCTACAATGAGCAGTTCTTC. Translating it yields CASSLVPLGLSYNEQFF.

The chain couples TRBV10-3 to TRBJ2-3, with D hard to call. CDR3 length equals 13 residues. The germline V gene has CDR1 ENHRY and CDR2 SYGVKD. Trimming shortened V by 2 bases and J by 6 bases, and 9 bases separated the two germline ends. The DNA for the CDR3 is TGTGCCATCAGTGAGCCCCCAGCGGATACGCAGTATTTT. It encodes CAISEPPADTQYF.

This clonotype was found a few times. The V call is TRBV19, the J call TRBJ1-2, with D unclear. Looked up from germline, CDR1 is LNHDA and CDR2 is SQIVND (reference sequence). This CDR3 region has 13 residues. Trimming removed 5 bases at V and 4 bases at J, with 11 bases between. The CDR3 nucleotides read TGTGCCAGTAGTTTTGACGGACTCTATGGCTACACCTTC. Translating it yields CASSFDGLYGYTF.

A few counts support this clonotype. This chain uses TRBV7-2 with TRBJ1-5, with 7 bases fitting TRBD1. Trimming removed 10 bases from V and 3 bases from J; junction bases left unmatched: 6. The CDR3 is 13 residues long. The germline gives CDR1 SGHTA, CDR2 FQGNSA. CDR3 loop: CATSTGINQPQHF. DNA of the CDR3: TGTGCCACCTCGACAGGGATCAATCAGCCCCAGCATTTT.

J is TRBJ1-1 and V is TRBV29-1; D not certain. The germline gives CDR1 SQVTM, CDR2 ANQGSEA. CDR3 length: 13 amino acids. The germline V and J ends were trimmed by 3 bases and 7 bases, with 15 bases remaining between them. The CDR3 protein is CSVEESTGGEAFF. The CDR3 nucleotides read TGCAGCGTTGAGGAAAGTACGGGTGGTGAAGCTTTCTTT.

CDR3 coding DNA: TGTGCCAGCAGCACTTACTCGACAGGGGCCTGGGAAAAACTGTTTTTT. Residues: CASSTYSTGAWEKLFF. This chain joins TRBV5-5 and TRBJ1-4; 8 bases agree with TRBD1. Germline CDR1 reads SGHKS; CDR2 reads YYEKEE (reference sequence). Losses at the gene ends were 4 bases for V and 8 bases for J; bases not matched to a gene: 13. This CDR3 comprises 16 residues.

This clonotype was observed many times. This rearrangement joins TRBV11-2 to TRBJ2-2; D ambiguous. Trimming removed 1 base from V and 0 bases from J, with 3 bases in between. This CDR3 is 14 amino acids long. CDR1 SGHAT and CDR2 FQNNGV come from the germline V gene. DNA for the CDR3: TGTGCCAGCAGCTTAGGAACGAACACCGGGGAGCTGTTTTTT. This translates into CASSLGTNTGELFF.